This T cell receptor beta chain was found in a study of blood T cell repertoires in COVID-19. From germline, CDR1 is GTSNPN and CDR2 SVGIG (reference sequence). The V end was cut by 2 bases, the J end by 1 base, with 10 bases between. The CDR3 extends over 14 amino acids. Data came from immunoSEQ multiplex PCR; TCRdb stores just in-frame clones and leaves some out. The sample includes more than 250,000 clones, over 75% of them seen just once. This sequence originates from a man over 45 with active or convalescent COVID-19. The source material was peripheral blood. V gene TRBV30 combines with J gene TRBJ2-3; no reliable D call. The CDR3 DNA reads TGTGCCTGGAGTAGAATGGCCCGCACAGATACGCAGTATTTT. Its translation: CAWSRMARTDTQYF.